This T cell receptor beta chain was recorded in a study of T cell responses to AZD1222 COVID-19 vaccine. Study outcomes and limitations: Vaccination with two AZD1222 doses was followed by a rise in Spike-specific TCR breadth and depth. The study reported that nearly half of spike-specific TCRs target unmutated variant regions.

The CDR3 is 15 residues long. Germline CDR1 reads MNHEY; CDR2 reads SMNVEV (reference sequence). J was trimmed by 0 bases and V by 3 bases; bases with no gene match: 3. Libraries were prepared by immunoSEQ multiplex PCR; TCRdb keeps only in-frame clonotypes and omits some of them. Of more than 90,000 clones in the sample, more than 70% were seen once. This clone was counted once. The antigen is unknown. The chain combines TRBV27 with TRBJ1-1; 8 positions match TRBD1. This clonotype originated in an adult who received the AZD1222 COVID-19 vaccine. The sample was peripheral blood, taken 28 days after the second AZD1222 dose. The chain's CDR3 is CASSLTGAMNTEAFF. The CDR3 DNA reads TGTGCCAGCAGTTTGACAGGGGCTATGAACACTGAAGCTTTCTTT.